The 31 T cell receptor beta chains below were found in one sample sequenced in a study of T cells in Graves' hyperthyroidism and ophthalmopathy. The source material, RNA transcripts, was used to amplify TCR beta CDR3 regions. The primer set for the first-round RT-PCR of the TCR CDR3 was HTBI. TCRdb fed the multiplex PCR reads into MiXCR, producing one record per CDR3 protein. The sample has about 550,000 distinct CDR3 sequences, less than 25% seen once. The sequenced sample was blood. These receptors were collected from a man younger than 35 with Graves' hyperthyroidism.

This chain links TRBV12-3 or TRBV12-4 with TRBJ1-2, with D unresolved. V lost 9 bases, J lost 1 base, and 15 bases lay in between. This CDR3 has 14 amino acids. The CDR3 region is CASQAPNFNYGYTF. The CDR3 DNA reads as TGTGCCAGTCAGGCTCCGAATTTTAACTATGGCTACACCTTC.

This clonotype was found a few times. The chain recombines TRBV18 with TRBJ2-2, with D maybe TRBD2 (5 bases). Trimming removed 0 bases at V and 0 bases at J, with 8 bases between. Germline loops: CDR1 KGHSH, CDR2 LQKENI. CDR3 length: 16 residues. CDR3 protein: CASSPPSGPNTGELFF. The CDR3 nucleotides are TGTGCCAGCTCACCACCGAGCGGTCCGAACACCGGGGAGCTGTTTTTT.

This clonotype was observed at least ten times. This CDR3 reads CATSAGTGLNQPQHF. For the CDR3, the DNA is TGTGCCACCAGTGCCGGGACAGGCCTCAATCAGCCCCAGCATTTT. The chain carries TRBV24-1 and TRBJ1-5, with TRBD1 matching 8 bases. The germline V gene encodes CDR1 KGHDR and CDR2 SFDVKD. This CDR3 has 15 amino acids. J gave up 3 bases and V 5 bases, and 5 bases lay outside the gene matches.

In its sample, this clonotype was seen many times. DNA of the CDR3: TGTGCCAGCAGTCCCTTGAGGACAGGCAGAAACTATGGCTACACCTTC. Translating gives CASSPLRTGRNYGYTF. The V gene is TRBV6-1, the J gene TRBJ1-2; 7 bases agree with TRBD1. The CDR3 sequence is 16 residues long. Per the germline V gene, CDR1 is MNHNS and CDR2 is SASEGT. V trimming: 5 bases; J trimming: 2 bases; junction bases outside the gene matches: 11.

The table lists this clonotype with a few counts. V is TRBV4-2 and J is TRBJ1-1; the D is unclear. The CDR3 loop spans 11 amino acids. CDR1 LGHNA and CDR2 YNFKEQ come from the germline V gene. Trimming removed 0 bases at V and 7 bases at J, with 3 bases between. CDR3 coding DNA: TGTGCCAGCAGCCAAGAACATGAAGCTTTCTTT. This gives the protein CASSQEHEAFF.

Concerning this clonotype: This may be a read error: a much more frequent sequence differs by one nucleotide. The J gene is TRBJ2-4, the V gene TRBV7-9; no reliable D call. The CDR3 has 15 residues. Germline V gives CDR1 SEHNR, CDR2 FQNEAQ (reference sequence). This chain's CDR3 is CASSAPGRAKNIKYF. The CDR3 region has the DNA TGTGCCAGCAGCGCACCTGGGCGAGCCAAAAACATTAAGTACTTC.

This clonotype was observed many times. The chain has TRBV20-1 and TRBJ2-7, with a tentative D call TRBD2 (6 bases). The V end was cut by 2 bases, the J end by 7 bases, with 18 bases between. CDR3 length: 14 amino acids. Germline CDR1 DFQATT, CDR2 SNEGSKA (reference sequence). CDR3 in amino acids: CSARSPAGPGEQYF. The CDR3 DNA reads as TGCAGTGCTAGATCCCCGGCGGGACCCGGGGAGCAGTACTTC.

This clonotype appeared many times. The chain's CDR3 is CASSLNSGVETQYF. Written as DNA, the CDR3 is TGTGCCAGCTCACTTAACTCGGGGGTTGAGACCCAGTACTTC. The rearrangement uses TRBV18 and TRBJ2-5, with D maybe TRBD2 (6 bases). Germline V lookup: CDR1 KGHSH, CDR2 LQKENI. Trimming stripped 4 bases from V and 5 bases from J, with 14 bases between. CDR3 length equals 14 residues.

The rearrangement uses TRBV12-3 or TRBV12-4 and TRBJ1-2; 9 bases are a match to TRBD1. The CDR3 contains 15 residues. V lost 3 bases, J lost 4 bases, and 6 bases stayed unmatched. The CDR3 loop is CASSLKQGAGYGYTF. The DNA of the CDR3 is TGTGCCAGCAGTTTGAAACAGGGGGCCGGCTATGGCTACACCTTC.

Here the CDR3 reads CASSTNMNTEAFF. CDR3 nucleotide sequence: TGTGCCAGTAGTACCAACATGAACACTGAAGCTTTCTTT. This chain joins TRBV19 and TRBJ1-1; unclear D gene. The CDR3 covers 13 residues. Germline CDR1 is LNHDA and CDR2 is SQIVND (reference sequence). Trimming cost V 4 bases and J 0 bases, with 6 bases left between them.

The gene calls are TRBV10-1 and TRBJ1-3; no firm D call. Germline V gene data show CDR1 as WNHNN and CDR2 as SYGVQD (reference sequence). Trimming left V 2 bases short and J 0 bases short, with 8 bases between. The CDR3 length is 15 residues. The CDR3 region has the DNA TGCGCCAGCAGTGAGAACAGCCGCTCTGGAAACACCATATATTTT. It yields the protein CASSENSRSGNTIYF.

Comments on this clonotype: Since a much larger clone is just one base distant, this may be a read error. This sequence joins TRBV5-1 and TRBJ2-7; D unclear. Per germline, CDR1 SGHRS and CDR2 YFSETQ. V lost 1 base and J 1 base, leaving 18 bases between the germline ends. The CDR3 totals 17 residues. The CDR3 is CASSLLVSGRGSYEQYF. The CDR3 DNA follows: TGCGCCAGCAGCTTGCTCGTGTCCGGAAGAGGATCCTACGAGCAGTACTTC.

The V gene is TRBV3-1, the J gene TRBJ1-5, with TRBD1 matching over 7 bases. Germline V gene lookup returns CDR1 LGHDT and CDR2 YNNKEL (reference sequence). The CDR3 contains 16 residues. J lost 5 bases, V lost 0 bases, and 7 bases had no gene match. The CDR3 reads CASSQDRDSEDQPQHF. DNA of the CDR3: TGTGCCAGCAGCCAAGATCGGGACAGCGAAGATCAGCCCCAGCATTTT.

This clonotype was observed a few times. The chain has TRBV5-1 and TRBJ1-3; D is possibly TRBD1 (5 bases). The CDR3 sequence is 17 residues long. Germline values: CDR1 SGHRS, CDR2 YFSETQ. V shed 4 bases and J shed 0 bases, with 17 bases lying between them. The CDR3 DNA reads as TGCGCCAGCAGCCCGGGACCAACAATTGACTCTGGAAACACCATATATTTT. It codes for CASSPGPTIDSGNTIYF.

This clonotype was observed many times. The chain has TRBV28 and TRBJ1-5; 8 nucleotides line up with TRBD1. CDR1 MDHEN and CDR2 SYDVKM come from the germline V gene. CDR3 length: 15 residues. J gave up 2 bases and V 5 bases, and 5 bases lay outside the gene matches. The CDR3 sequence is CASSVDRGRNQPQHF. CDR3 sequence (DNA): TGTGCCAGCAGTGTTGACAGGGGCCGCAATCAGCCCCAGCATTTT.

This clonotype has just a few counts. The chain has TRBV5-4 and TRBJ2-5, with 10 nucleotides matching TRBD2. Germline V gene lookup returns CDR1 SGHNT and CDR2 YYREEE (reference sequence). This CDR3 has 14 amino acids. Germline trimming cut 4 bases from V and 5 bases from J; bases unmatched to any gene: 5. CDR3 sequence: CASSAGTSVETQYF. CDR3 DNA: TGTGCCAGCAGCGCCGGGACTAGCGTTGAGACCCAGTACTTC.

This clonotype was detected many times. The V gene is TRBV19, the J gene TRBJ1-1; D is possibly TRBD1 (6 bases). The germline CDR1 and CDR2 sequences are LNHDA and SQIVND (reference sequence). The V end lost 6 bases, the J end lost 3 bases, and 14 bases lay between the germline ends. The CDR3 has 14 amino acids. DNA of the CDR3: TGTGCCAGTAGCGAGGGGGTTAGCTACACTGAAGCTTTCTTT. This codes for CASSEGVSYTEAFF.

This clonotype was seen repeatedly, ten times or more. V gene TRBV12-5 combines with J gene TRBJ2-3; D unclear. The V end was cut by 4 bases, the J end by 1 base, with 6 bases between. The CDR3 spans 13 residues. Germline values: CDR1 LGHNT, CDR2 FRNRAP. CDR3 amino acids: CASGWTGTDTQYF. The CDR3 nucleotides are TGTGCTAGTGGTTGGACGGGCACAGATACGCAGTATTTT. The variable domain in full, with the rest retrieved from reference TRBV12-5 and TRBJ2-3, is DARVTQTPRHKVTEMGQEVTMRCQPILGHNTVFWYRQTMMQGLELLAYFRNRAPLDDSGMPKDRFSAEMPDATLATLKIQPSEPRDSAVYFCASGWTGTDTQYFGPGTRLTVL.

This clonotype was observed many times. This chain joins TRBV5-1 and TRBJ1-1; 10 bases are shared with TRBD1. The CDR3 totals 15 residues. The V gene's germline CDR1 is SGHRS and CDR2 YFSETQ. V lost 2 bases to trimming and J lost 2 bases; unmatched junction nucleotides: 3. CDR3: CASSFDRGRNTEAFF. CDR3 nucleotides: TGCGCCAGCAGCTTCGACAGGGGGCGTAACACTGAAGCTTTCTTT. The whole variable domain, filled in from reference TRBV5-1 and TRBJ1-1, reads KAGVTQTPRYLIKTRGQQVTLSCSPISGHRSVSWYQQTPGQGLQFLFEYFSETQRNKGNFPGRFSGRQFSNSRSEMNVSTLELGDSALYLCASSFDRGRNTEAFFGQGTRLTVV.

V and J are TRBV3-1 and TRBJ2-5; D perhaps matches TRBD2 (6 bases). With 1 base removed from V and 5 bases from J, the gap between germline ends came to 14 bases. CDR3 length equals 15 residues. CDR1 and CDR2 from the germline V gene are LGHDT and YNNKEL (reference sequence). The CDR3, as DNA: TGTGCCAGCAGCCAAGGCCCTACTAGCCGCGAGACCCAGTACTTC. Translating gives CASSQGPTSRETQYF.

The chain links TRBV12-3 or TRBV12-4 to TRBJ1-5, with D tentatively TRBD1 (6 bases). V lost 2 bases to trimming and J lost 7 bases, with 12 bases between them. The CDR3 is made up of 14 amino acids. This chain's CDR3 is CASSLSPGAQPQHF. The CDR3 DNA sequence: TGTGCCAGCAGTTTAAGTCCAGGGGCGCAGCCCCAGCATTTT.

At least ten counts were recorded for this clonotype. V is TRBV30 and J is TRBJ1-1; D is unresolved. Trimming left V 0 bases short and J 3 bases short, with 14 bases between. The CDR3 consists of 15 residues. Germline V gene sequence: CDR1 GTSNPN, CDR2 SVGIG (reference sequence). In nucleotides, the CDR3 is TGTGCCTGGAGTGTCGGAAGAGGAGGGTACACTGAAGCTTTCTTT. It codes for CAWSVGRGGYTEAFF.

This clonotype turned up a few times. V and J are TRBV20-1 and TRBJ2-5, with 7 bases lining up with TRBD1. This CDR3 contains 14 residues. Germline lookup yields CDR1 DFQATT and CDR2 SNEGSKA (reference sequence). V gave up 4 bases and J gave up 5 bases; unmatched junction bases: 10. In DNA, the CDR3 is TGCAGTGCTATGCCGACAGGGATGGGGGAGACCCAGTACTTC. Amino acid sequence: CSAMPTGMGETQYF.

The chain is built from TRBV30 and TRBJ2-7; D gene uncertain. The CDR3 has 12 residues. CDR1 is GTSNPN and CDR2 is SVGIG in the germline V gene (reference sequence). The V end lost 1 base, the J end lost 8 bases, and 12 bases lay between the germline ends. In DNA form, the CDR3 reads TGTGCCTGGAGTGAGGATATAGGACAGCAGTACTTC. Translation gives CAWSEDIGQQYF.

This clonotype showed up many times. V and J are TRBV5-1 and TRBJ1-1, with 7 bases aligning to TRBD1. There are 18 residues in the CDR3. V dropped 5 bases and J dropped 2; count of bases not matched to a gene: 18. In germline, CDR1 is SGHRS, CDR2 YFSETQ. This chain's CDR3 is CASRLWTRRGQSNTEAFF. CDR3 DNA sequence: TGCGCCAGCAGATTGTGGACAAGGCGGGGACAGAGTAACACTGAAGCTTTCTTT.

V gene TRBV6-2 or TRBV6-3 combines with J gene TRBJ1-2, with TRBD1 identical over 10 bases. After removal of 6 bases from V and 2 bases from J, the junction contained 12 bases not matched to a gene. The CDR3 consists of 17 residues. From germline, CDR1 is MNHEY and CDR2 SVGEGT. CDR3 region: CASSSRDRGMFNYGYTF. The CDR3 nucleotides are TGTGCCAGCAGCTCCCGGGACAGGGGAATGTTCAACTATGGCTACACCTTC.

The chain uses TRBV28 and TRBJ2-5; D unclear. The CDR3 runs to 15 residues. V lost 6 bases, J lost 2 bases, and 16 bases lay in between. The germline gives CDR1 MDHEN, CDR2 SYDVKM. The CDR3 here is CASSLVVGRQETQYF. For the CDR3, the DNA is TGTGCCAGCAGCTTAGTTGTCGGGCGTCAAGAGACCCAGTACTTC.

The J gene is TRBJ2-7, the V gene TRBV10-3, with 13 positions matching TRBD2. This CDR3 comprises 17 residues. J lost 2 bases, V lost 0 bases, and 4 bases had no gene match. Germline-derived CDR1 and CDR2 are ENHRY and SYGVKD. The CDR3 reads CAISESGGTSGTYEQYF. CDR3 nucleotides: TGTGCCATCAGTGAGTCGGGAGGGACTAGCGGGACCTACGAGCAGTACTTC.

This clonotype was picked up many times. The V and J genes are TRBV29-1 and TRBJ1-1; TRBD1 matches 7 bases. Per the germline V gene, CDR1 is SQVTM and CDR2 is ANQGSEA. This CDR3 spans 14 amino acids. J was trimmed by 4 bases and V by 3 bases; bases with no gene match: 8. CDR3 sequence reads: CSVEWGTAFTEAFF. The CDR3 bases are TGCAGCGTTGAGTGGGGGACAGCTTTCACTGAAGCTTTCTTT.

The gene calls are TRBV7-8 and TRBJ2-7; D is possibly TRBD2 (5 bases). Germline lookup yields CDR1 SGHVS and CDR2 FQNEAQ. The CDR3 sequence is 15 residues long. Trimming stripped 8 bases from V and 5 bases from J, with 22 bases between. The CDR3 DNA reads as TGTGCCAGCGTCCGAGGCCGGACCGCGGGCCACGAGCAGTACTTC. Residues: CASVRGRTAGHEQYF.

The sample holds many counts of this clonotype. This rearrangement joins TRBV20-1 to TRBJ1-2; D is perhaps TRBD1 (6 bases). The V and J ends lost 8 bases and 1 base respectively, with 11 bases between them. The CDR3 is 12 amino acids. Looked up from germline, CDR1 is DFQATT and CDR2 is SNEGSKA (reference sequence). The CDR3 DNA sequence: TGCAGTTTAGTGGACAGTAACTATGGCTACACCTTC. Its protein is CSLVDSNYGYTF.